This TCR beta chain was sequenced for a study of blood T cell repertoires in COVID-19. Study as a whole: Acute and convalescent COVID-19 specimens originated in the United States, Italy and Spain. T cells, B-cell-depleted T cells, or PBMCs supplied cDNA or gDNA.

This CDR3 spans 12 amino acids. CDR1 is MDHEN and CDR2 is SYDVKM in the germline V gene. The authors' processing: By means of reference gene primer amplification, nucleated cell counts were estimated. Libraries were prepared by immunoSEQ multiplex PCR; TCRdb keeps only in-frame clonotypes and omits some of them. V, J and clone size are taken as reported in that table, and D and trimming were inferred from the DNA itself. Of 90,000 to 100,000 clones in the sample, 81% were seen once. On this clone itself: The junction differs from germline at one of its ends, possibly a read error.

This TCR came from a man aged 60 to 75 with acute or convalescent COVID-19. Sequencing used peripheral blood. V and J are TRBV28 and TRBJ1-1, with no clear D. The CDR3 coding sequence is TGTGCCACCAAAAGGGAGAACCCTGAAGCTTTCTTT. Amino acids: CATKRENPEAFF.